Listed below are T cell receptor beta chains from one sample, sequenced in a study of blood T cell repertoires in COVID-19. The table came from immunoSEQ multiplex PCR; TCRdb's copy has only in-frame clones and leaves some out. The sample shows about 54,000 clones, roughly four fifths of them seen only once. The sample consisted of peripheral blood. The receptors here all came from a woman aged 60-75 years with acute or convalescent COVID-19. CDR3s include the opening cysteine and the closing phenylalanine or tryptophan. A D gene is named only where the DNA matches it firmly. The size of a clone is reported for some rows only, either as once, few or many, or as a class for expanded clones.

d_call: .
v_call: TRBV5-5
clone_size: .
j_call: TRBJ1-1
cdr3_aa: CASSPTGGHEAFF
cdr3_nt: TGTGCCAGCAGCCCAACGGGAGGACATGAAGCTTTCTTT

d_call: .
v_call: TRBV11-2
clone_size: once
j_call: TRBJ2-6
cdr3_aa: CASRQLFISGANVLTF
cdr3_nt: TGTGCCAGCAGACAGCTTTTTATATCTGGGGCCAACGTCCTGACTTTC

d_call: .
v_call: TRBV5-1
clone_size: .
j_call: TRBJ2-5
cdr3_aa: CASSPGSGGETQYF
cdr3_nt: TGCGCCAGCAGCCCGGGGTCCGGAGGGGAGACCCAGTACTTC

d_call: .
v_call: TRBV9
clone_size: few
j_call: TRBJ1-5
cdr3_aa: CASTILAGRFLSNQPQHF
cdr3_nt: TGTGCCAGCACCATCCTAGCAGGGAGGTTTCTTAGCAATCAGCCCCAGCATTTT

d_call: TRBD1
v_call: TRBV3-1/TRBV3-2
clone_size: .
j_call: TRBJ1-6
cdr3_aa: CASSQWNRGLDSPLHF
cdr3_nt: TGTGCCAGCAGCCAATGGAACAGGGGGCTGGATTCACCCCTCCACTTT

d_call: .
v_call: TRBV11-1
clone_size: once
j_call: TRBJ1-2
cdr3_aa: CASRHGQSNYGYTF
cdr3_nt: TGTGCCAGCAGACACGGACAGTCTAACTATGGCTACACCTTC

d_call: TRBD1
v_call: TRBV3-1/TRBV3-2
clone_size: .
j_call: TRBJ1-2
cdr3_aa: CASSRGDRAEGYTF
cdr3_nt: TGTGCCAGCAGCCGGGGAGACAGGGCGGAGGGCTACACCTTC

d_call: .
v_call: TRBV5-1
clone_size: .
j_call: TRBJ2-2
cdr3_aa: CASSHGGGGNTGELFF
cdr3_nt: TGCGCCAGCAGTCATGGTGGCGGAGGGAACACCGGGGAGCTGTTTTTT

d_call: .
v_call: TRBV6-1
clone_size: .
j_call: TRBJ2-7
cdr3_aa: CASSDTGQPFYEQYF
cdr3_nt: TGTGCCAGCAGTGACACCGGACAGCCGTTTTACGAGCAGTACTTC

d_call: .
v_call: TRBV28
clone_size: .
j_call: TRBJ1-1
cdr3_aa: CASSLFRGLRTEAFF
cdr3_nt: TGTGCCAGCAGTTTATTTAGGGGATTGAGGACTGAAGCTTTCTTT

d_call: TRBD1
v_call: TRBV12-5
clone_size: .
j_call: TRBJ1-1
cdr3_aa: CASGTTDRVYEAFF
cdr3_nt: TGTGCTAGTGGTACCACCGACAGGGTCTATGAAGCTTTCTTT

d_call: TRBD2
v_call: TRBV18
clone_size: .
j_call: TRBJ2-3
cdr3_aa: CASSHPGLADLFTDTQYF
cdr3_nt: TGTGCCAGCTCACATCCGGGACTAGCGGACCTTTTCACAGATACGCAGTATTTT